Each of the 3 T cell receptor beta chains below was sequenced from the same sample in a study of cytomegalovirus exposure and HLA in healthy donors. PCR used 60 Vbeta primers and 13 Jbeta primers. Profiling relied on immunoSEQ multiplex PCR, and the TCRdb table lists in-frame clones only, not all of them. The sample holds some 170,000 clones, approximately 80% seen once. The sequenced material came from PBMCs. These receptors originate from a young man in good health and CMV-seropositive.

This chain joins TRBV5-1 and TRBJ1-2; D gene uncertain. The length of the CDR3 is 13 residues. V was trimmed by 0 bases and J by 4 bases, leaving 7 bases between them. Germline-derived CDR1 and CDR2 are SGHRS and YFSETQ. The CDR3: CASSLGAAYGYTF. CDR3 in DNA: TGCGCCAGCAGCTTGGGGGCCGCCTATGGCTACACCTTC.

This clone was observed a single time. The chain carries TRBV19 and TRBJ1-5; unclear D gene. The germline V and J ends were trimmed by 5 bases and 0 bases, with 8 bases remaining between them. This CDR3 has 14 residues. Germline V lookup: CDR1 LNHDA, CDR2 SQIVND (reference sequence). CDR3 in DNA: TGTGCCAGTAGTCAGTCGTATAGCAATCAGCCCCAGCATTTT. It is translated as CASSQSYSNQPQHF. The whole variable domain, filled in from reference TRBV19 and TRBJ1-5, reads DGGITQSPKYLFRKEGQNVTLSCEQNLNHDAMYWYRQDPGQGLRLIYYSQIVNDFQKGDIAEGYSVSREKKESFPLTVTSAQKNPTAFYLCASSQSYSNQPQHFGDGTRLSIL.

V gene TRBV10-3 combines with J gene TRBJ1-1; perhaps TRBD1 as D (5 bases). Trimming stripped 5 bases from V and 4 bases from J, with 14 bases between. This CDR3 is 14 amino acids long. CDR1 is ENHRY, CDR2 SYGVKD, per germline. CDR3 nucleotides: TGTGCCATCAGTCGAGATCAGGGAGGCACTGAAGCTTTCTTT. It codes for CAISRDQGGTEAFF.